Included here is one T cell receptor beta chain sequence, with context. The antigen is unknown. One end of the junction is discordant with germline, which a read error may explain. This specimen comes from a study of OX40 agonist ivuxolimab in advanced cancers. Study as a whole: A mean age of approximately 60 years, range about 20 to 90, was recorded, and 80% to 90% were male. The study's findings and limits: Relative to CD4+, CD8+ T cells held more expanded clones on average. Expansion of clones was among the lowest in partial responders at 0.1-3.0 mg/kg. Some nonresponders likewise displayed low normalized T-cell clonal expansion.

Measured with immunoSEQ multiplex PCR; TCRdb has only the in-frame clones, and not every one. The sample includes about 8,000 clones, around 90% of them seen just once. Per germline, CDR1 SQVTM and CDR2 ANQGSEA. The CDR3 is 17 amino acids. This receptor was identified in an adult with an advanced solid tumor such as melanoma, head and neck, liver or kidney cancer. This chain joins TRBV29-1 and TRBJ2-1, with D hard to call. Sequenced here: CD4+ or CD8+ T cells sorted from blood, sampled in a trial of the OX40 agonist ivuxolimab. CDR3 residues: CSVEVNEVGGFYNEQFF. As DNA, the CDR3 is TGCAGCGTCGAAGTGAACGAGGTCGGCGGATTCTACAATGAGCAGTTCTTC.